This T cell receptor (beta chain) originates from a study of blood T cells in healthy people across ages. Germline assignment: CDR1 SGHRS and CDR2 YFSETQ. V was cut by 0 bases and J by 6 bases, with 19 bases left in between. This CDR3 region has 17 residues. Primers used in a second PCR of roughly 7 to 12 cycles were a sample-barcoded 5' primer and a J-beta primer mix. TCRdb called the 5' RACE reads again in MiXCR, with one record for every CDR3 protein. This table has roughly 700,000 distinct CDR3 sequences, about 52% appearing once. The clonotype originates from a woman aged 60 to 75 in good health. This sequence joins TRBV5-1 and TRBJ2-1, with D perhaps matching TRBD2 (7 bases). Sequencing was done on a sample of blood. CDR3 amino acids: CASSLADGGPRRNEQFF. The CDR3 DNA reads as TGCGCCAGCAGCTTGGCAGACGGGGGGCCCCGACGCAATGAGCAGTTCTTC.